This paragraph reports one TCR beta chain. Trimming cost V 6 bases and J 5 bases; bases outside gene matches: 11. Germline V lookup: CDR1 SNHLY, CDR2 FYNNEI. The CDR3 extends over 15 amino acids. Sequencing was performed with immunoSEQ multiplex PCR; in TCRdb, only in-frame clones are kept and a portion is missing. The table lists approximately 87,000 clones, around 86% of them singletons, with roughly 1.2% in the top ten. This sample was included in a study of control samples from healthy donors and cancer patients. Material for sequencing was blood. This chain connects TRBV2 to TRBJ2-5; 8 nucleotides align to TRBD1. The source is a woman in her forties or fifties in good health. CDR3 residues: CASRADRGMRETQYF. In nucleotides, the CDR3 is TGTGCCAGCAGGGCCGACAGGGGAATGCGTGAGACCCAGTACTTC.